A single sample is the source of the 32 T cell receptor beta chains below, sequenced in a study of cytomegalovirus exposure and HLA in healthy donors. Primers: 60 Vbeta forward and 13 Jbeta reverse. TCRdb's copy holds only in-frame clones and misses some; the assay was immunoSEQ multiplex PCR. The sample lists fewer than 90,000 clones, around 76% occurring once. Sequencing was carried out using PBMCs. The receptor set was obtained from a man aged 25 to 40 in good health and CMV-seropositive.

The gene calls are TRBV9 and TRBJ2-7; 7 nucleotides agree with TRBD2. The CDR3 covers 15 residues. The junction had 6 bases not matched to a gene; V was cut back by 0 bases and J by 3 bases. Germline CDR1 reads SGDLS; CDR2 reads YYNGEE. CDR3 in DNA: TGTGCCAGCAGCGTAGGGTTGGGGAGGGTCTACGAGCAGTACTTC. Its translation is CASSVGLGRVYEQYF.

This rearrangement joins TRBV6-1 to TRBJ1-2; D is perhaps TRBD1 (6 bases). Looked up from germline, CDR1 is MNHNS and CDR2 is SASEGT. Trimming removed 2 bases at V and 7 bases at J, with 14 bases between. The CDR3 length is 14 residues. CDR3 sequence (DNA): TGTGCCAGCAGTGAATTGTACAGGGCTGGTGGCTACACCTTC. Encoded protein: CASSELYRAGGYTF.

The J gene is TRBJ1-1, the V gene TRBV19; 8 nucleotides line up with TRBD1. Germline V CDR1 and CDR2: LNHDA, SQIVND (reference sequence). The CDR3 has 15 amino acids. V gave up 4 bases and J gave up 7 bases; unmatched junction bases: 11. DNA for the CDR3: TGTGCCAGTAGTAGAATGGACAGGGTGACCGGTGAAGCTTTCTTT. As protein: CASSRMDRVTGEAFF.

The rearrangement links TRBV30 to TRBJ1-2, with D hard to call. Trimming cost V 5 bases and J 8 bases, with 21 bases left between them. This CDR3 has 14 amino acids. Germline assignment: CDR1 GTSNPN and CDR2 SVGIG (reference sequence). CDR3 bases: TGTGCCTGGTCCGAGGCACCTATAGGAGGGGGCTACACCTTC. Translation: CAWSEAPIGGGYTF.

The rearrangement joins TRBV7-2 to TRBJ2-1; no clear D. This CDR3 contains 15 residues. Germline V gene data show CDR1 as SGHTA and CDR2 as FQGNSA. V lost 6 bases, J lost 5 bases, and 17 bases lay in between. The CDR3 is CASSTDGLGNNEQFF. CDR3 in DNA: TGTGCCAGCAGTACCGACGGGTTGGGTAACAATGAGCAGTTCTTC.

Concerning this clone: Other nucleotide sequences from this sample produce the same CDR3. This rearrangement joins TRBV6-5 to TRBJ1-4, with TRBD1 matching 7 bases. The V segment lost 5 bases and the J segment 0 bases; nucleotides outside the gene matches: 3. The CDR3 loop spans 15 amino acids. From germline, CDR1 is MNHEY and CDR2 SVGAGI. Here the CDR3 reads CASSRDSATNEKLFF. CDR3 bases: TGTGCCAGCAGTCGGGACAGCGCAACTAATGAAAAACTGTTTTTT.

This clone was seen once. The V call is TRBV6-1, the J call TRBJ2-5, with D hard to call. The CDR3 covers 13 residues. CDR1 is MNHNS, CDR2 SASEGT, per germline. The V and J ends lost 1 base and 5 bases respectively, with 8 bases between them. The CDR3 coding sequence is TGTGCCAGCAGTGAAGGTTTGCGGGAGACCCAGTACTTC. Translating gives CASSEGLRETQYF.

In regard to this clone: This sample also contains other DNA sequences that code for the same CDR3. The chain links TRBV29-1 to TRBJ1-2, with a weak D call TRBD1 (6 bases). The germline V and J ends were trimmed by 8 bases and 4 bases, with 14 bases remaining between them. This CDR3 is built from 12 residues. Per the germline V gene, CDR1 is SQVTM and CDR2 is ANQGSEA. CDR3: CSIQGGIYGYTF. CDR3 nucleotide sequence: TGCAGCATACAGGGAGGGATCTATGGCTACACCTTC.

The rearrangement uses TRBV5-6 and TRBJ2-3; 7 nucleotides agree with TRBD1. Germline CDR1 SGHDT, CDR2 YYEEEE. The trim removed 0 bases at V and 8 bases at J, leaving 6 bases unmatched. This CDR3 contains 14 residues. As DNA, the CDR3 is TGTGCCAGCAGCTTGGGGACAGGTCTTGGTACGCAGTATTTT. Protein product: CASSLGTGLGTQYF.

The gene calls are TRBV28 and TRBJ1-2; 11 bases fit TRBD1. After removal of 6 bases from V and 4 bases from J, the junction contained 10 bases not matched to a gene. The CDR3 has 16 residues. CDR1 MDHEN and CDR2 SYDVKM come from the germline V gene. The CDR3 loop is CASSSGQGAFGYGYTF. Written as DNA, the CDR3 is TGTGCCAGCAGCTCTGGACAGGGGGCGTTCGGCTATGGCTACACCTTC.

Details on this clone: An end of the junction does not agree with germline; a read error may underlie this. V is TRBV7-9 and J is TRBJ2-6; 9 nucleotides match TRBD1. The length of the CDR3 is 18 residues. The germline V gene encodes CDR1 SEHNR and CDR2 FQNEAQ (reference sequence). As DNA, the CDR3 is TGTTCCAGCAGCATGATACCGGGACAGGGTGGTGGGGCCAACGTCCTGACTTTC. This encodes CSSSMIPGQGGGANVLTF.

This chain joins TRBV12-5 and TRBJ1-2; no firm D call. Per the germline V gene, CDR1 is LGHNT and CDR2 is FRNRAP. The CDR3 loop spans 11 amino acids. Trimming shortened V by 0 bases and J by 9 bases, and 5 bases separated the two germline ends. The chain's CDR3 is CASGLVASYTF. As DNA, the CDR3 is TGTGCTAGTGGTTTGGTGGCAAGCTACACCTTC. Drawing the rest from reference TRBV12-5 and TRBJ1-2, the complete variable domain is DARVTQTPRHKVTEMGQEVTMRCQPILGHNTVFWYRQTMMQGLELLAYFRNRAPLDDSGMPKDRFSAEMPDATLATLKIQPSEPRDSAVYFCASGLVASYTFGSGTRLTVV.

V gene TRBV21-1 combines with J gene TRBJ1-1; the D call in the table, TRBD1, was not verified against the DNA. TRBV21-1 is a listed pseudogene. There are 17 residues in the CDR3. Here the CDR3 DNA reads TGTGCCAGCAGCAAAGCCCGACAGGGGGCGCCTCACACTGAAGCTTTCTTT. Residues: CASSKARQGAPHTEAFF.

This chain joins TRBV4-3 and TRBJ1-2; a weak D match, TRBD1 (5 bases). The V gene lost 0 bases and the J gene lost 3 bases, with 8 bases spanning the gap. The V gene's germline CDR1 is LGHNA and CDR2 YSLEER. The CDR3 contains 14 residues. The CDR3 loop reads CASSQDRGYYGYTF. In nucleotides, the CDR3 is TGCGCCAGCAGCCAAGATCGGGGGTACTATGGCTACACCTTC.

The rearrangement links TRBV28 to TRBJ2-5; 13 bases match TRBD2. Per germline, CDR1 MDHEN and CDR2 SYDVKM. With 6 bases clipped from V and 2 bases from J, the junction kept 6 bases outside the gene matches. This CDR3 is built from 16 residues. This CDR3 reads CASSPGLAGVQETQYF. CDR3 coding DNA: TGTGCCAGCAGCCCTGGACTAGCGGGGGTACAAGAGACCCAGTACTTC.

The DNA for the CDR3 is TGTGCCAGCAGCTCTGATTGGACAGCAGGAAGCGGGGAGCTGTTTTTT. Its translation: CASSSDWTAGSGELFF. The rearrangement links TRBV7-9 to TRBJ2-2, with TRBD1 as a possible D gene (6 bases). There are 16 residues in the CDR3. V was trimmed by 4 bases and J by 7 bases, leaving 19 bases between them. Germline CDR1 SEHNR, CDR2 FQNEAQ (reference sequence).

This clone has a count of ten or more. The chain combines TRBV4-3 with TRBJ2-7; D might be TRBD2 (6 bases). Germline-derived CDR1 and CDR2 are LGHNA and YSLEER. The CDR3 has 15 residues. The V and J ends lost 0 bases and 4 bases respectively, with 13 bases between them. CDR3 loop: CASSQEGPGDYEQYF. In nucleotides, the CDR3 is TGCGCCAGCAGCCAAGAAGGACCGGGGGATTACGAGCAGTACTTC.

This rearrangement joins TRBV9 to TRBJ2-1, with TRBD1 identical over 9 bases. There are 15 residues in the CDR3. The V gene end was trimmed by 0 bases and the J gene end by 9 bases; junction bases not matched to a gene: 7. From germline, CDR1 is SGDLS and CDR2 YYNGEE. In DNA, the CDR3 is TGTGCCAGCAGCGTAGCGGGGACAGGGTCGAGTGAGCAGTTCTTC. Its protein product is CASSVAGTGSSEQFF.

The chain links TRBV7-9 to TRBJ2-6; possibly TRBD1 for D (6 bases). With 0 bases removed from V and 0 bases from J, the gap between germline ends came to 6 bases. Germline V CDR1 and CDR2: SEHNR, FQNEAQ (reference sequence). The CDR3 has 16 residues. DNA for the CDR3: TGTGCCAGCAGCTTAGCACAGGGCTCTGGGGCCAACGTCCTGACTTTC. Encoded protein: CASSLAQGSGANVLTF.

This clone showed up just once. The V gene is TRBV18, the J gene TRBJ2-3, with 8 bases that match TRBD1. The CDR3 has 18 amino acids. J was trimmed by 3 bases and V by 5 bases; bases with no gene match: 16. Germline V gene lookup returns CDR1 KGHSH and CDR2 LQKENI. In DNA, the CDR3 is TGTGCCAGCTCAGTGGACACAGGGGGTAACTTTCGTACAGATACGCAGTATTTT. This translates into CASSVDTGGNFRTDTQYF.

This chain uses TRBV5-4 with TRBJ1-2; D perhaps matches TRBD1 (6 bases). CDR1 and CDR2 from the germline V gene are SGHNT and YYREEE (reference sequence). CDR3 length equals 14 residues. V lost 5 bases to trimming and J lost 8 bases, with 19 bases between them. The CDR3 sequence: CASSPQGSSRGYTF. Here the CDR3 DNA reads TGTGCCAGCAGTCCTCAGGGGAGCTCACGAGGCTACACCTTC.

Worth noting for this clone: This same CDR3 is encoded by further DNA sequences in the sample. V and J are TRBV5-1 and TRBJ2-4; 8 nucleotides align to TRBD2. Germline lookup yields CDR1 SGHRS and CDR2 YFSETQ. J was trimmed by 4 bases and V by 4 bases; bases with no gene match: 4. The CDR3 is 14 amino acids. The CDR3 spells CASSPLAGKNIQYF. CDR3 DNA: TGCGCCAGCAGCCCATTAGCGGGGAAAAACATTCAGTACTTC.

This rearrangement joins TRBV4-2 to TRBJ1-5; a possible D gene is TRBD1 (6 bases). The ends were cut back, 1 base at V and 2 bases at J, with 6 bases in the middle. The CDR3 is made up of 14 amino acids. Per germline, CDR1 LGHNA and CDR2 YNFKEQ. CDR3 DNA: TGTGCCAGCAGCCAAGGGACAGGCAATCAGCCCCAGCATTTT. Protein: CASSQGTGNQPQHF.

This clone has only one observation. The chain joins TRBV7-2 to TRBJ1-2; 10 bases line up with TRBD1. The J segment lost 7 bases and the V segment lost 4 bases, leaving 9 bases of the junction unmatched. Germline CDR1 and CDR2: SGHTA and FQGNSA. This CDR3 contains 15 residues. CDR3 sequence reads: CASSSDRGREFGYTF. CDR3 nucleotides: TGTGCCAGCAGCTCAGACAGGGGGCGCGAATTTGGCTACACCTTC.

This clone was seen a handful of times. J is TRBJ1-2 and V is TRBV5-1, with D unresolved. This CDR3 region has 13 residues. Trimming stripped 5 bases from V and 2 bases from J, with 10 bases between. CDR1 is SGHRS and CDR2 is YFSETQ in the germline V gene. This CDR3 reads CASSRESNYGYTF. In DNA form, the CDR3 reads TGCGCCAGCAGTCGGGAATCCAACTATGGCTACACCTTC.

CDR3 loop: CASSLVGGTGEEDEQYF. CDR3 nucleotide sequence: TGCGCCAGCAGCTTGGTAGGGGGGACAGGTGAGGAGGACGAGCAGTACTTC. The chain recombines TRBV5-1 with TRBJ2-7; 8 positions agree with TRBD1. Trimming at V came to 0 bases and at J to 5 bases, leaving 13 bases not matched to a gene. Germline V CDR1 and CDR2: SGHRS, YFSETQ. CDR3 length equals 17 residues.

CDR3 residues: CASSLAGGREPQHF. In DNA, the CDR3 is TGTGCCAGCAGCTTAGCTGGAGGGAGGGAGCCCCAGCATTTT. The chain carries TRBV7-6 and TRBJ1-5; the D is unclear. Trimming removed 0 bases from V and 8 bases from J, with 11 bases in between. The germline V gene encodes CDR1 SGHVS and CDR2 FNYEAQ. CDR3 size: 14 residues.

CDR3 sequence: CASSAGVNTGELFF. The CDR3 DNA reads TGTGCCAGCAGCGCCGGGGTAAACACCGGGGAGCTGTTTTTT. J is TRBJ2-2 and V is TRBV5-8, with D possibly being TRBD2 (5 bases). The CDR3 spans 14 residues. V lost 4 bases to trimming and J lost 2 bases, with 9 bases between them. From germline, CDR1 is SGHTS and CDR2 YDEGEE.

The rearrangement joins TRBV5-5 to TRBJ2-4; D ambiguous. Trimming stripped 3 bases from V and 9 bases from J, with 13 bases between. The CDR3 is made up of 13 amino acids. The V gene's germline CDR1 is SGHKS and CDR2 YYEKEE (reference sequence). DNA of the CDR3: TGTGCCAGCAGCTCCGTTCGGGTGAGCATTCAGTACTTC. Protein: CASSSVRVSIQYF. Variable domain in full (rest from reference TRBV5-5 and TRBJ2-4): DAGVTQSPTHLIKTRGQQVTLRCSPISGHKSVSWYQQVLGQGPQFIFQYYEKEERGRGNFPDRFSARQFPNYSSELNVNALLLGDSALYLCASSSVRVSIQYFGAGTRLSVL.

The chain is built from TRBV29-1 and TRBJ1-4, with TRBD1 identical over 10 bases. V lost 6 bases and J lost 5; bases outside the gene matches: 9. CDR3 length equals 15 residues. Germline assignment: CDR1 SQVTM and CDR2 ANQGSEA. For the CDR3, the DNA is TGCAGCGTCATTTTCCCGGGACAGGGGAATGAAAAACTGTTTTTT. This encodes CSVIFPGQGNEKLFF.

This rearrangement joins TRBV29-1 to TRBJ2-7, with 10 bases aligning to TRBD1. Germline values: CDR1 SQVTM, CDR2 ANQGSEA. This CDR3 has 13 residues. The trim removed 7 bases at V and 0 bases at J, leaving 3 bases unmatched. In nucleotides, the CDR3 is TGCAGCGCCGGACAGGGGGTCTCCTACGAGCAGTACTTC. Its protein product is CSAGQGVSYEQYF.

This clone is categorized as medium-sized. The genes are TRBV6-4 and TRBJ2-3; D may be TRBD2 (5 bases). The CDR3 covers 14 residues. The germline V gene has CDR1 MRHNA and CDR2 SNTAGT. Trimming removed 3 bases at V and 3 bases at J, with 10 bases between. The DNA for the CDR3 is TGTGCCAGCAGTGAGAGTCCGGGAACAGATACGCAGTATTTT. It codes for CASSESPGTDTQYF.